One and the same sample provided the 18 T cell receptor beta chains below, sequenced in a study of vaccination and CD4 T cells after COVID-19. Their antigen targets remain unknown. Once obtained from cultured CD4+ T cells, the DNA was sequenced using the Oncomine TCR Beta short-read assay. TCRdb used MiXCR to reprocess the PCR reads, holding one entry per CDR3 protein. The repertoire holds 15,000 to 20,000 distinct CDR3 sequences, with roughly 60% as singletons. Treatment given: 10-day PBMC culture with coronavirus spike peptide pools or control peptides (ViraFEST assay). The sample comprised CD4+ T cells from blood, cultured in vitro. The origin of the receptors is a human donor who had recovered from COVID-19.

The V call is TRBV20-1, the J call TRBJ2-2, with D possibly matching TRBD1 (6 bases). The CDR3 consists of 14 residues. V lost 3 bases to trimming and J lost 4 bases, with 12 bases between them. CDR1 is DFQATT, CDR2 SNEGSKA, per germline (reference sequence). The CDR3 DNA reads TGCAGTGCTAGTCCGCGGACAGCCACCGGGGAGCTGTTTTTT. Its protein is CSASPRTATGELFF.

The CDR3 here is CATVRGGAISYNEQFF. The CDR3, as DNA: TGTGCCACCGTTCGGGGCGGGGCCATCTCCTACAATGAGCAGTTCTTC. The rearrangement joins TRBV28 to TRBJ2-1, with a tentative D call TRBD2 (6 bases). The germline gives CDR1 MDHEN, CDR2 SYDVKM. V was cut by 10 bases and J by 0 bases, with 19 bases left in between. The CDR3 length is 16 residues.

This chain links TRBV19 with TRBJ2-7; 11 bases agree with TRBD2. J gave up 1 base and V 6 bases, and 5 bases lay outside the gene matches. Looked up from germline, CDR1 is LNHDA and CDR2 is SQIVND (reference sequence). The CDR3 sequence is 15 residues long. In nucleotides, the CDR3 is TGTGCCAGTAGACCGACTAGCGGGGCATCCTACGAGCAGTACTTC. This gives the protein CASRPTSGASYEQYF.

The J gene is TRBJ2-2, the V gene TRBV5-1, with D unresolved. The V gene lost 0 bases and the J gene lost 5 bases, with 11 bases spanning the gap. Germline CDR1 reads SGHRS; CDR2 reads YFSETQ. The CDR3 is 15 residues long. The CDR3 is CASSLDSMGTGELFF. CDR3 in DNA: TGCGCCAGCAGCTTGGACAGTATGGGGACCGGGGAGCTGTTTTTT.

The chain links TRBV4-2 to TRBJ1-6; no clear D. The length of the CDR3 is 18 residues. V was cut by 0 bases and J by 0 bases, with 12 bases left in between. Germline CDR1 reads LGHNA; CDR2 reads YNFKEQ. The CDR3 spells CASSQDRRVGSYNSPLHF. CDR3 sequence (DNA): TGTGCCAGCAGCCAAGATCGAAGGGTTGGCTCCTATAATTCACCCCTCCACTTT.

The CDR3 bases are TGTGCCAGCAGTTTAAGAGCCCGTATCCCAGATACGCAGTATTTT. Translated: CASSLRARIPDTQYF. The chain carries TRBV27 and TRBJ2-3; D not resolved. This CDR3 comprises 15 residues. Germline V CDR1 and CDR2: MNHEY, SMNVEV (reference sequence). V dropped 2 bases and J dropped 4 bases, with 13 bases sitting between them.

The chain combines TRBV12-3 or TRBV12-4 with TRBJ1-2, with 7 bases matching TRBD1. Trimming took 8 bases from V and 0 from J; bases not matched to a gene: 6. CDR3 length: 14 residues. The CDR3 reads CASFRDSSNYGYTF. The DNA for the CDR3 is TGTGCCAGCTTCCGGGACAGCTCTAACTATGGCTACACCTTC.

The chain carries TRBV10-3 and TRBJ1-2; D gene ambiguous. There are 13 residues in the CDR3. Germline V gene sequence: CDR1 ENHRY, CDR2 SYGVKD. Between the trimmed V and J ends, which lost 2 bases and 6 bases, there was a span of 10 bases. CDR3 DNA sequence: TGTGCCATCAGTGAGCTCTACATAGATGGCTACACCTTC. This gives the protein CAISELYIDGYTF.

This clonotype was found a few times. V is TRBV20-1 and J is TRBJ2-3, with 9 bases fitting TRBD2. V trimming: 3 bases; J trimming: 2 bases; junction bases outside the gene matches: 3. There are 14 residues in the CDR3. Germline-derived CDR1 and CDR2 are DFQATT and SNEGSKA (reference sequence). CDR3 residues: CSASASGNTDTQYF. The DNA of the CDR3 is TGCAGTGCTAGCGCTAGCGGGAACACAGATACGCAGTATTTT.

The V and J genes are TRBV9 and TRBJ1-1, with TRBD1 matching over 8 bases. J was trimmed by 1 base and V by 1 base; bases with no gene match: 6. There are 16 residues in the CDR3. Germline CDR1 is SGDLS and CDR2 is YYNGEE. As DNA, the CDR3 is TGTGCCAGCAGCGTATCCGGGACAGGAGCGAACACTGAAGCTTTCTTT. Translating gives CASSVSGTGANTEAFF.

The gene calls are TRBV7-3 and TRBJ2-5; no clear D. This CDR3 region has 13 residues. V dropped 0 bases and J dropped 1 base, with 3 bases sitting between them. Per germline, CDR1 SGHTA and CDR2 FQGTGA. DNA of the CDR3: TGTGCCAGCAGCTTAACCTTCCAAGAGACCCAGTACTTC. Protein: CASSLTFQETQYF. Full variable domain (remainder filled in from reference TRBV7-3 and TRBJ2-5): GAGVSQTPSNKVTEKGKYVELRCDPISGHTALYWYRQSLGQGPEFLIYFQGTGAADDSGLPNDRFFAVRPEGSVSTLKIQRTERGDSAVYLCASSLTFQETQYFGPGTRLLVL.

V usage is TRBV12-3 or TRBV12-4 and J usage is TRBJ2-3; D gene ambiguous. The CDR3 length is 15 residues. The germline V and J ends were trimmed by 2 bases and 4 bases, with 13 bases remaining between them. The CDR3 DNA sequence: TGTGCCAGCAGTTTATGGGCAGGCGAGGCAGATACGCAGTATTTT. Amino acid sequence: CASSLWAGEADTQYF.

The J gene is TRBJ1-1, the V gene TRBV6-5; possibly TRBD1 for D (5 bases). Trimming took off 4 bases at V and 7 bases at J, with 13 bases between the two ends. Germline CDR1 reads MNHEY; CDR2 reads SVGAGI. CDR3 length: 13 amino acids. Here the CDR3 reads CASSFSGVLEAFF. In DNA, the CDR3 is TGTGCCAGCAGTTTTTCGGGGGTCCTTGAAGCTTTCTTT.

The rearrangement uses TRBV10-3 and TRBJ1-1, with D perhaps TRBD1 (5 bases). CDR1 and CDR2 (germline): ENHRY, SYGVKD. This CDR3 is 13 amino acids long. V lost 7 bases and J 1 base, leaving 10 bases between the germline ends. The CDR3 loop is CAIKIGGNTEAFF. In DNA form, the CDR3 reads TGTGCCATCAAAATTGGGGGGAACACTGAAGCTTTCTTT.

V usage is TRBV19 and J usage is TRBJ2-7; 10 nucleotides align to TRBD1. After removal of 4 bases from V and 2 bases from J, the junction contained 5 bases not matched to a gene. CDR1 is LNHDA, CDR2 SQIVND, per germline (reference sequence). CDR3 length equals 15 residues. This CDR3 is CASSTRDRGPYEQYF. The CDR3 nucleotides are TGTGCCAGTAGTACCCGGGACAGGGGACCCTACGAGCAGTACTTC.

The V call is TRBV27, the J call TRBJ1-1, with 8 bases lining up with TRBD1. This CDR3 spans 16 amino acids. Germline V gene data show CDR1 as MNHEY and CDR2 as SMNVEV (reference sequence). V was pared by 5 bases and J by 0 bases, with 8 bases of the junction left unmatched. CDR3 sequence: CASSPDRGGVNTEAFF. Written as DNA, the CDR3 is TGTGCCAGCAGTCCCGACAGGGGAGGGGTGAACACTGAAGCTTTCTTT.

This clonotype has just a few counts. The V and J genes are TRBV5-1 and TRBJ2-7; 10 bases match TRBD2. The CDR3 extends over 15 amino acids. CDR1 is SGHRS and CDR2 is YFSETQ in the germline V gene. V gave up 3 bases and J gave up 6 bases; unmatched junction bases: 9. CDR3 coding DNA: TGCGCCAGCAGCTATATAGCGGGAGGTAAGGGCGAGCAGTACTTC. It specifies CASSYIAGGKGEQYF.

The gene calls are TRBV25-1 and TRBJ2-2; D perhaps matches TRBD1 (5 bases). Trimming removed 7 bases at V and 4 bases at J, with 10 bases between. The CDR3 runs 13 residues. Germline V gene sequence: CDR1 MGHDK, CDR2 SYGVNS. The CDR3 loop is CASIGRVTGELFF. In DNA form, the CDR3 reads TGTGCCAGCATAGGCAGGGTCACCGGGGAGCTGTTTTTT.